This T cell receptor beta chain was sequenced in a study of cytomegalovirus exposure and HLA in healthy donors. Overall study context: The same platform used for the 650 to 700 first-cohort repertoires was also used for the 100 to 150 validation repertoires, as a later analysis reported.

Trimming removed 2 bases at V and 5 bases at J, with 9 bases between. The CDR3 length is 12 residues. Germline CDR1 is GTSNPN and CDR2 is SVGIG (reference sequence). Comments on this clone: Antigen unknown.

Study findings and constraints: The authors enumerated over 150 TCR beta chains as linked to cytomegalovirus. According to a subsequent analysis, TCR clusters identified in the first cohort showed a tendency to co-occur across the approximately 130 validation repertoires. The authors confirmed in vitro that a few CMV-associated chains were specific for CMV antigens.

The data were produced by immunoSEQ multiplex PCR, yet TCRdb's version contains in-frame clones alone and is incomplete. The sample records fewer than 60,000 clones, roughly 89% being singletons. Sequencing was done on a sample of PBMCs. This receptor was obtained from a woman aged 18-29 years in good health and CMV-seronegative. V and J are TRBV30 and TRBJ1-2, with a weak D call TRBD1 (5 bases). The CDR3, as DNA: TGTGCCTGGAGTACGGGGGGGTATGGCTACACCTTC. As protein: CAWSTGGYGYTF. The complete variable domain, with remaining parts taken from reference TRBV30 and TRBJ1-2, reads SQTIHQWPATLVQPVGSPLSLECTVEGTSNPNLYWYRQAAGRGLQLLFYSVGIGQISSEVPQNLSASRPQDRQFILSSKKLLLSDSGFYLCAWSTGGYGYTFGSGTRLTVV.